The clone carrying this T cell receptor beta chain has at least ten counts. Its antigen remains unidentified. One end of the junction varies from germline; a read error may be responsible. This entry is derived from a study of shared clonotypes between healthy human individuals. Study-wide context: Two women and a few men aged 18 to 49 served as donors.

Study conclusions and caveats: Having only a few donors restricted how much genetic and exposure-history diversity was captured. In this cohort, only blood was sampled, and tissue repertoires likely differ.

This CDR3 comprises 12 residues. Germline V gene sequence: CDR1 SGHDT, CDR2 YYEEEE. Produced via immunoSEQ multiplex PCR; TCRdb's table is partial and in-frame only. The data show about 330,000 clones, approximately 79% seen once. The receptor's source is a man younger than 45 in good health. The chain couples TRBV5-6 to TRBJ2-3; TRBD2 matches 7 bases. The specimen sequenced was memory CD4+ T cells sorted from blood. Subset in this sample: CD45RA-negative fraction. This CDR3 is CASSHTRGREDF. CDR3 bases: TGTGCCAGCAGCCATACACGGGGCCGGGAGGATTTT.